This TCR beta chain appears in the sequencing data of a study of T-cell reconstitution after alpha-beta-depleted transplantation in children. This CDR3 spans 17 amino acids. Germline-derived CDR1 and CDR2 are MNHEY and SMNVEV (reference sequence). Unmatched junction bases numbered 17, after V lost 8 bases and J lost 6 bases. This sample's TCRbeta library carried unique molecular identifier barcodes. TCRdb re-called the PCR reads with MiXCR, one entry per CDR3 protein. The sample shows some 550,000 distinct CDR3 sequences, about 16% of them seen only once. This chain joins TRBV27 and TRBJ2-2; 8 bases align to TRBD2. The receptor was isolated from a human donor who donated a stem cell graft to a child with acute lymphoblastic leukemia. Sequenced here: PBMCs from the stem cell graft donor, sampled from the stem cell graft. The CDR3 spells CASLRVGRAFKAGELFF. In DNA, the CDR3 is TGTGCCAGCCTAAGAGTCGGGAGGGCCTTTAAGGCCGGGGAGCTGTTTTTT.